The 16 T cell receptor beta chains listed next were all sequenced from one sample in a study of CD8 T cells in Susac syndrome. Reverse transcription used about 0.45 to 1 ug RNA and random hexamers. TCRdb re-called the immunoSEQ multiplex PCR reads through MiXCR, storing one row per CDR3 protein. This repertoire shows about 47,000 distinct CDR3 sequences, about 91% found once; its top ten account for around 0.4%. The sequencing sample was made of CD8+ T cells from PBMCs. These receptors were obtained from a human donor in good health.

CDR3 DNA sequence: TGCGCCAGCAGCGGGACTAGCGGTCCCCTCTTCAATGAGCAGTTCTTC. It specifies CASSGTSGPLFNEQFF. The chain uses TRBV5-1 and TRBJ2-1; 11 bases are a match to TRBD2. Germline V lookup: CDR1 SGHRS, CDR2 YFSETQ. The ends lost 4 bases at V and 6 bases at J; junction bases unmatched: 9. The CDR3 is 16 residues long.

This chain connects TRBV20-1 to TRBJ1-2, with 9 bases matching TRBD1. Germline trimming cut 0 bases from V and 2 bases from J; bases unmatched to any gene: 7. CDR1 is DFQATT, CDR2 SNEGSKA, per germline (reference sequence). The CDR3 covers 16 residues. CDR3 region: CSARDTGQGKNYGYTF. The CDR3 DNA reads TGCAGTGCTAGAGATACTGGACAGGGGAAGAACTATGGCTACACCTTC.

The CDR3 DNA is TGTGCCAGCAGTTCCCATCTGAACACTGAAGCTTTCTTT. It specifies CASSSHLNTEAFF. This sequence joins TRBV27 and TRBJ1-1; D is unclear. CDR3 size: 13 residues. From germline, CDR1 is MNHEY and CDR2 SMNVEV (reference sequence). The ends were cut back, 4 bases at V and 0 bases at J, with 6 bases in the middle.

This clonotype was observed once. This chain uses TRBV27 with TRBJ2-5; a possible D gene is TRBD2 (6 bases). The germline CDR1 and CDR2 sequences are MNHEY and SMNVEV (reference sequence). The CDR3 runs to 16 residues. The germline V and J ends were trimmed by 4 bases and 2 bases, with 17 bases remaining between them. The chain's CDR3 is CASSSLNWRGQETQYF. CDR3 sequence (DNA): TGTGCCAGCAGTTCACTGAATTGGAGGGGTCAAGAGACCCAGTACTTC.

This clonotype turned up a few times. The chain recombines TRBV29-1 with TRBJ2-7; 10 bases fit TRBD2. After removal of 8 bases from V and 1 base from J, the junction contained 5 bases not matched to a gene. The CDR3 contains 13 residues. Germline CDR1 and CDR2: SQVTM and ANQGSEA. The DNA for the CDR3 is TGCAGCATCAGGACTAGCGGTTCCTACGAGCAGTACTTC. It translates to CSIRTSGSYEQYF.

This chain connects TRBV12-3 or TRBV12-4 to TRBJ1-1; no firm D call. The CDR3 sequence is 12 residues long. Deletions cut 4 bases from V and 10 bases from J, with 13 bases between. CDR3 region: CASSYAGNVAFF. In DNA, the CDR3 is TGTGCCAGCAGTTACGCCGGGAACGTAGCTTTCTTT.

The chain employs TRBV5-6 and TRBJ2-5; D possibly uses TRBD1 or TRBD2 (6 bases each). Trimming left V 0 bases short and J 1 base short, with 19 bases between. Per germline, CDR1 SGHDT and CDR2 YYEEEE. The CDR3 loop spans 18 amino acids. The CDR3: CASSLVISNGGGQETQYF. CDR3 bases: TGTGCCAGCAGCTTGGTAATTTCGAACGGGGGCGGCCAAGAGACCCAGTACTTC.

The V call is TRBV4-1, the J call TRBJ2-6, with TRBD1 as a possible D gene (6 bases). Germline V gives CDR1 MGHRA, CDR2 YSYEKL. The CDR3 spans 15 residues. Trimming stripped 5 bases from V and 1 base from J, with 9 bases between. CDR3 bases: TGCGCCAGCAGCGCCCAGGGGTCTGGGGCCAACGTCCTGACTTTC. This gives the protein CASSAQGSGANVLTF.

The V call is TRBV5-6, the J call TRBJ1-1, with D perhaps matching TRBD1 (5 bases). The germline V and J ends were trimmed by 0 bases and 3 bases, with 12 bases remaining between them. CDR1 is SGHDT and CDR2 is YYEEEE in the germline V gene. The CDR3 runs 15 residues. Here the CDR3 reads CASSLGWRGHTEAFF. The CDR3, as DNA: TGTGCCAGCAGCTTGGGGTGGAGGGGCCACACTGAAGCTTTCTTT.

This rearrangement joins TRBV20-1 to TRBJ2-3, with 8 bases that match TRBD2. J lost 4 bases, V lost 0 bases, and 6 bases had no gene match. CDR3 size: 15 residues. Germline V gene data show CDR1 as DFQATT and CDR2 as SNEGSKA (reference sequence). CDR3 DNA: TGCAGTGCTAGAGATGTGCTAGCGGGCGCAGATACGCAGTATTTT. It translates to CSARDVLAGADTQYF.

J is TRBJ2-6 and V is TRBV6-5; D not resolved. V was pared by 3 bases and J by 1 base, with 7 bases between. CDR1 is MNHEY, CDR2 SVGAGI, per germline. The CDR3 length is 15 residues. CDR3 loop: CASSYGVSGANVLTF. DNA for the CDR3: TGTGCCAGCAGTTATGGTGTTTCTGGGGCCAACGTCCTGACTTTC.

The chain carries TRBV7-9 and TRBJ2-7, with a tentative D call TRBD2 (6 bases). Trimming removed 1 base at V and 3 bases at J, with 13 bases between. The CDR3 totals 15 residues. CDR1 and CDR2 (germline): SEHNR, FQNEAQ (reference sequence). CDR3 in amino acids: CASSLGDGSIYEQYF. DNA of the CDR3: TGTGCCAGCAGCTTAGGGGACGGGAGTATCTACGAGCAGTACTTC. The full variable domain, with the rest looked up from reference TRBV7-9 and TRBJ2-7, is DTGVSQNPRHKITKRGQNVTFRCDPISEHNRLYWYRQTLGQGPEFLTYFQNEAQLEKSRLLSDRFSAERPKGSFSTLEIQRTEQGDSAMYLCASSLGDGSIYEQYFGPGTRLTVT.

The chain employs TRBV25-1 and TRBJ1-5; D may be TRBD1 (5 bases). The V and J ends lost 3 bases and 4 bases respectively, with 13 bases between them. The CDR3 consists of 15 residues. The V gene's germline CDR1 is MGHDK and CDR2 SYGVNS. CDR3: CASSESNWGNQPQHF. The CDR3 DNA reads as TGTGCCAGCAGTGAGAGTAATTGGGGGAATCAGCCCCAGCATTTT.

The rearrangement uses TRBV9 and TRBJ2-1; 7 bases map to TRBD2. CDR3 size: 14 residues. With V trimmed by 0 bases and J by 9 bases, 6 bases remained unmatched. Germline CDR1 and CDR2: SGDLS and YYNGEE. The CDR3 nucleotides read TGTGCCAGCAGCGTAGAAGGGACTACGTTTGAGCAGTTCTTC. This gives the protein CASSVEGTTFEQFF.

This chain links TRBV5-1 with TRBJ2-7, with unresolved D. CDR3 length: 13 amino acids. Trimming took off 5 bases at V and 3 bases at J, with 12 bases between the two ends. CDR1 is SGHRS and CDR2 is YFSETQ in the germline V gene. The CDR3 DNA is TGCGCCAGCAGGTGGACGGAAGACTACGAGCAGTACTTC. Protein sequence: CASRWTEDYEQYF.

The rearrangement links TRBV11-2 to TRBJ1-2, with TRBD1 as a possible D gene (6 bases). The CDR3 covers 13 residues. Germline V gene lookup returns CDR1 SGHAT and CDR2 FQNNGV. V shed 1 base and J shed 6 bases, with 9 bases lying between them. DNA of the CDR3: TGTGCCAGCAGCTTAGGGGGGGCCGATGGCTACACCTTC. It encodes CASSLGGADGYTF.